This T cell receptor (beta chain) comes out of a study of blood T cell repertoires in COVID-19. Trimming left V 2 bases short and J 1 base short, with 16 bases between. CDR3 length: 17 residues. Germline CDR1 and CDR2: SGHRS and YFSETQ. In its sample, this clone was seen a few times. TCRdb's table, derived via immunoSEQ multiplex PCR, lists solely in-frame clones and lacks some. The sample lists about 230,000 clones, roughly 80% occurring once. Two negative PCRs, clearance, or symptom resolution were required of recovered Cohort 3 donors. The V call is TRBV5-1, the J call TRBJ1-3; D unresolved. The sequenced material came from PBMCs or T cells enriched from blood (not recorded which). The sequence was collected from a man aged 60 to 75 who had recovered from COVID-19. The CDR3 sequence: CASSLGPGVVSGNTIYF. The CDR3 coding sequence is TGCGCCAGCAGCTTAGGTCCGGGAGTTGTTTCTGGAAACACCATATATTTT.